This T cell receptor beta chain was sequenced during a study of blood T cell repertoires in COVID-19. Assay: immunoSEQ multiplex PCR; the TCRdb copy retains only in-frame clones and omits some. The top ten hold approximately 3.6% of the sample, which has approximately 140,000 clones, 70% to 80% seen once. Germline V gives CDR1 MDHEN, CDR2 SYDVKM. CDR3 length equals 15 residues. With V trimmed by 5 bases and J by 1 base, 6 bases remained unmatched. The TCR was taken from a man in his fifties or sixties with acute or convalescent COVID-19. The sample taken for sequencing was peripheral blood. The chain employs TRBV28 and TRBJ2-5; 8 nucleotides match TRBD1. This CDR3 is CASSPRQGAQETQYF. DNA of the CDR3: TGTGCCAGCAGTCCCCGGCAGGGGGCCCAAGAGACCCAGTACTTC.